What follows describes a single T cell receptor (beta chain). CDR1 is MNHNS and CDR2 is SASEGT in the germline V gene. V was clipped by 3 bases and J by 5 bases, with 8 bases between them. The CDR3 covers 13 residues. The method was immunoSEQ multiplex PCR; TCRdb's version includes in-frame clones alone and lacks a portion of them. Of around 120,000 clones in the sample, 88% were seen once. This sample is part of a study of control samples from healthy donors and cancer patients. V is TRBV6-1 and J is TRBJ1-5; D gene unclear. The specimen was blood. This clonotype was obtained from a woman between 65 and 79 years old in good health. The CDR3 sequence: CASSEFLDQPQHF. The CDR3 region has the DNA TGTGCCAGCAGTGAGTTCCTTGATCAGCCCCAGCATTTT.